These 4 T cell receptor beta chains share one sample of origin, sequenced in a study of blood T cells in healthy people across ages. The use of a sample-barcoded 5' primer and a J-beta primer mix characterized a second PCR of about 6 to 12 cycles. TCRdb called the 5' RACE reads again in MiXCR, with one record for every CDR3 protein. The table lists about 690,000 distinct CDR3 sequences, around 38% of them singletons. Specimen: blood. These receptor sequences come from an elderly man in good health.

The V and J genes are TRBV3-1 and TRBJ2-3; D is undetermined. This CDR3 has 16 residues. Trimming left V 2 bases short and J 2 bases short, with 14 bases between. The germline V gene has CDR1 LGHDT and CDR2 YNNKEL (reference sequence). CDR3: CASSQLTADHTDTQYF. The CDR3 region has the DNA TGTGCCAGCAGCCAACTCACGGCTGATCACACAGATACGCAGTATTTT.

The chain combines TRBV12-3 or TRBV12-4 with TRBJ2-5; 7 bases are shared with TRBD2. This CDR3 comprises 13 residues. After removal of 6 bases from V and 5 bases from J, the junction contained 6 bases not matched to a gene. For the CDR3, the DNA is TGTGCCAGCAGAACCGGACTAGGGGAGACCCAGTACTTC. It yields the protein CASRTGLGETQYF.

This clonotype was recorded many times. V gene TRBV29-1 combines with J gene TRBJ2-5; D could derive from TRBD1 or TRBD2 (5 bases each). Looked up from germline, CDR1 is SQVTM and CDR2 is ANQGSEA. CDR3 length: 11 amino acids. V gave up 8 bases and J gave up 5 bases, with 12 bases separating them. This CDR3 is CSFDEGETQYF. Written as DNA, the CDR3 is TGCAGCTTCGACGAGGGGGAGACCCAGTACTTC.

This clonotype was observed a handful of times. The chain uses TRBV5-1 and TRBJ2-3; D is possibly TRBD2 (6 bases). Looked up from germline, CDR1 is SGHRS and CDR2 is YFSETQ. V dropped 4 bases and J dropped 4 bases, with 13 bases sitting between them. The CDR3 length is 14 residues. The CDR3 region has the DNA TGCGCCAGCAGCGGGGGGACTCTTTCAGATACGCAGTATTTT. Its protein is CASSGGTLSDTQYF.